What follows are 28 T cell receptor beta chains derived from one specimen sequenced in a study of T cells in Graves' hyperthyroidism and ophthalmopathy. RNA transcripts served as the template for amplifying TCR beta CDR3 regions. The study used the HTBI primer set for a first-round RT-PCR of the TCR CDR3. Each CDR3 protein is one row after TCRdb ran MiXCR on the multiplex PCR reads. In the table there are approximately 420,000 distinct CDR3 sequences, around 14% of which are singletons. Material for sequencing was blood. The receptors were sampled from a woman between 25 and 40 years old with Graves' hyperthyroidism.

This clonotype was counted many times. The genes are TRBV7-2 and TRBJ2-3; no reliable D call. This CDR3 spans 14 amino acids. The germline V and J ends were trimmed by 8 bases and 3 bases, with 15 bases remaining between them. CDR1 is SGHTA and CDR2 is FQGNSA in the germline V gene. CDR3 DNA sequence: TGTGCCAGCGCTACCCGGTGGGGTACAGATACGCAGTATTTT. Its protein is CASATRWGTDTQYF.

On this clonotype itself: A read error may be the cause here, since a much bigger clone is one base away. This sequence joins TRBV2 and TRBJ2-1, with D uncertain. This CDR3 has 14 amino acids. Deletions cut 11 bases from V and 4 bases from J, with 18 bases between. In germline, CDR1 is SNHLY, CDR2 FYNNEI. The CDR3 spells CAGCERPDYNEQFF. The CDR3 DNA follows: TGTGCCGGCTGTGAGAGGCCCGATTACAATGAGCAGTTCTTC.

Concerning this clonotype: This may be a read error: a much more frequent sequence differs by one nucleotide. V is TRBV10-3 and J is TRBJ2-1; D uncertain. With the DNA end fitting TRBJ2-7 better, the J assignment may be wrong. The CDR3 extends over 13 amino acids. Looked up from germline, CDR1 is ENHRY and CDR2 is SYGVKD. The CDR3 here is CAISDFSNNEQYF. The CDR3 DNA reads as TGTGCCATCAGTGACTTCTCGAACAATGAGCAGTACTTC.

This clonotype was seen repeatedly, ten times or more. The chain is built from TRBV30 and TRBJ1-1, with 8 positions matching TRBD1. The CDR3 loop spans 12 amino acids. Germline lookup yields CDR1 GTSNPN and CDR2 SVGIG (reference sequence). J lost 11 bases, V lost 4 bases, and 9 bases had no gene match. The CDR3: CAWNQGAGSAFF. DNA for the CDR3: TGTGCCTGGAACCAGGGGGCGGGAAGTGCTTTCTTT.

This clonotype was detected a few times. The chain employs TRBV2 and TRBJ2-2, with a tentative D call TRBD1 (5 bases). CDR1 is SNHLY, CDR2 FYNNEI, per germline. The CDR3 runs 15 residues. Trimming removed 6 bases at V and 4 bases at J, with 15 bases between. CDR3 loop: CASSRQGGITGELFF. As DNA, the CDR3 is TGTGCCAGCAGCCGGCAGGGTGGTATCACCGGGGAGCTGTTTTTT. The whole variable domain, remainder taken from reference TRBV2 and TRBJ2-2, is EPEVTQTPSHQVTQMGQEVILRCVPISNHLYFYWYRQILGQKVEFLVSFYNNEISEKSEIFDDQFSVERPDGSNFTLKIRSTKLEDSAMYFCASSRQGGITGELFFGEGSRLTVL.

CDR3 nucleotide sequence: TGTGCCAGCAGTTTTCAAGGCAACAATGAGCAGTTCTTC. Protein: CASSFQGNNEQFF. The gene calls are TRBV27 and TRBJ2-1; D not certain. Germline V lookup: CDR1 MNHEY, CDR2 SMNVEV (reference sequence). The CDR3 consists of 13 residues. Deletions cut 3 bases from V and 5 bases from J, with 8 bases between.

This clonotype was seen many times. The chain joins TRBV3-1 to TRBJ2-7; 12 bases map to TRBD2. J gave up 3 bases and V 4 bases, and 4 bases lay outside the gene matches. Germline V gene data show CDR1 as LGHDT and CDR2 as YNNKEL (reference sequence). The CDR3 covers 15 residues. CDR3 sequence: CASSPSSGRGYEQYF. The CDR3 DNA sequence: TGTGCCAGCAGCCCTTCTAGCGGGAGGGGCTACGAGCAGTACTTC.

This clonotype has just a few counts. The chain has TRBV3-1 and TRBJ2-6, with D hard to call. The germline gives CDR1 LGHDT, CDR2 YNNKEL (reference sequence). The germline V and J ends were trimmed by 1 base and 0 bases, with 10 bases remaining between them. The CDR3 has 17 amino acids. This chain's CDR3 is CASSQGRGTSGANVLTF. In DNA, the CDR3 is TGTGCCAGCAGCCAAGGGAGAGGCACCTCTGGGGCCAACGTCCTGACTTTC.

This clonotype showed up many times. Here the CDR3 reads CASSSTGGFYGYTF. The CDR3 coding sequence is TGTGCCAGCAGCTCGACAGGGGGCTTTTATGGCTACACCTTC. V and J are TRBV7-2 and TRBJ1-2, with TRBD1 matching 10 bases. Trimming at V came to 4 bases and at J to 5 bases, leaving 4 bases not matched to a gene. The V gene's germline CDR1 is SGHTA and CDR2 FQGNSA. This CDR3 comprises 14 residues.

V usage is TRBV2 and J usage is TRBJ1-2; 7 positions match TRBD1. After removal of 1 base from V and 2 bases from J, the junction contained 7 bases not matched to a gene. The CDR3 is made up of 16 amino acids. Germline assignment: CDR1 SNHLY and CDR2 FYNNEI. This CDR3 reads CASSEVTGRGNYGYTF. In nucleotides, the CDR3 is TGTGCCAGCAGTGAAGTGACAGGGAGGGGAAACTATGGCTACACCTTC.

This clonotype came up many times. The chain couples TRBV28 to TRBJ1-2; tentative D call: TRBD1 (5 bases). The germline V gene has CDR1 MDHEN and CDR2 SYDVKM. The CDR3 runs to 14 residues. V was trimmed by 3 bases and J by 3 bases, leaving 11 bases between them. The CDR3 spells CASSLRQGYYGYTF. CDR3 DNA sequence: TGTGCCAGCAGTTTGCGGCAGGGTTACTATGGCTACACCTTC.

This clonotype has only a few counts. The chain employs TRBV29-1 and TRBJ1-2; 9 bases align to TRBD1. Germline CDR1 and CDR2: SQVTM and ANQGSEA. The CDR3 spans 13 residues. V gave up 5 bases and J gave up 2 bases; unmatched junction bases: 3. The CDR3 sequence: CSVRTGVNYGYTF. In DNA form, the CDR3 reads TGCAGCGTTCGGACAGGGGTAAACTATGGCTACACCTTC.

Here the CDR3 reads CASSLISITDTQYF. CDR3 sequence (DNA): TGTGCCAGCAGTCTCATATCTATCACAGATACGCAGTATTTT. The chain recombines TRBV6-2 or TRBV6-3 with TRBJ2-3; no clear D. The CDR3 loop spans 14 amino acids. Trimming took 5 bases from V and 2 from J, leaving 11 bases between them. Germline loops: CDR1 MNHEY, CDR2 SVGEGT.

This clonotype was detected a few times. The chain employs TRBV30 and TRBJ2-5; 8 bases align to TRBD1. The V and J ends lost 4 bases and 6 bases, in that order; junction bases with no gene match: 7. The CDR3 is 13 residues long. Germline V gene data show CDR1 as GTSNPN and CDR2 as SVGIG (reference sequence). The CDR3 region is CAWTRGQAKTQYF. Written as DNA, the CDR3 is TGTGCCTGGACCAGGGGACAGGCCAAGACCCAGTACTTC.

This clonotype was recorded a few times. The chain combines TRBV28 with TRBJ2-4; 7 bases fit TRBD1. J gave up 0 bases and V 5 bases, and 10 bases lay outside the gene matches. Germline V CDR1 and CDR2: MDHEN, SYDVKM. The CDR3 length is 17 residues. CDR3 sequence (DNA): TGTGCCAGCAGTGCGATAGGGACAGTGCTAGCCAAAAACATTCAGTACTTC. Translation gives CASSAIGTVLAKNIQYF.

This clonotype was recorded many times. The chain carries TRBV20-1 and TRBJ2-3; D could derive from TRBD1 or TRBD2 (5 bases each). In germline, CDR1 is DFQATT, CDR2 SNEGSKA (reference sequence). With 3 bases removed from V and 1 base from J, the gap between germline ends came to 14 bases. The CDR3 runs to 15 residues. The CDR3 DNA sequence: TGCAGTGCTAGTACTGGGTTGGGGGGCACAGATACGCAGTATTTT. Translating gives CSASTGLGGTDTQYF.

The gene calls are TRBV5-1 and TRBJ2-3; D is unresolved. Germline V gene data show CDR1 as SGHRS and CDR2 as YFSETQ. There are 16 residues in the CDR3. V was clipped by 4 bases and J by 1 base, with 16 bases between them. CDR3 in amino acids: CASSQNLGSGTDTQYF. DNA of the CDR3: TGCGCCAGCAGCCAAAATCTCGGATCGGGCACAGATACGCAGTATTTT.

This clonotype was detected many times. This chain connects TRBV13 to TRBJ2-7; D may be TRBD1 (5 bases). From germline, CDR1 is PRHDT and CDR2 FYEKMQ (reference sequence). This CDR3 spans 13 amino acids. Trimming stripped 2 bases from V and 7 bases from J, with 12 bases between. CDR3 coding DNA: TGTGCCAGCAGCTTATCCAGGGTCGGGGAGCAGTACTTC. This codes for CASSLSRVGEQYF.

The table lists this clonotype with a few counts. This chain connects TRBV3-1 to TRBJ2-7; no reliable D call. The CDR3 totals 12 residues. Deletions cut 5 bases from V and 2 bases from J, with 7 bases between. Looked up from germline, CDR1 is LGHDT and CDR2 is YNNKEL (reference sequence). In DNA form, the CDR3 reads TGTGCCAGCAGCTACTATACCTACGAGCAGTACTTC. This sequence encodes CASSYYTYEQYF.

The table lists this clonotype with many counts. This rearrangement joins TRBV18 to TRBJ2-2, with TRBD1 identical over 8 bases. The CDR3 loop spans 15 amino acids. Germline V gene data show CDR1 as KGHSH and CDR2 as LQKENI. V lost 4 bases and J lost 3; bases outside the gene matches: 4. CDR3 sequence (DNA): TGTGCCAGCTCACGACAGGGGTTGGACACCGGGGAGCTGTTTTTT. Encoded protein: CASSRQGLDTGELFF. Looking up the rest from reference TRBV18 and TRBJ2-2 gives the full variable domain: NAGVMQNPRHLVRRRGQEARLRCSPMKGHSHVYWYRQLPEEGLKFMVYLQKENIIDESGMPKERFSAEFPKEGPSILRIQQVVRGDSAAYFCASSRQGLDTGELFFGEGSRLTVL.

This clonotype was seen many times. The V and J genes are TRBV3-1 and TRBJ2-7, with D unclear. V lost 0 bases, J lost 6 bases, and 12 bases lay in between. The germline V gene encodes CDR1 LGHDT and CDR2 YNNKEL (reference sequence). This CDR3 spans 14 amino acids. The CDR3 DNA is TGTGCCAGCAGCCAAGATGACTTCACCCTCGAGCAGTACTTC. Protein product: CASSQDDFTLEQYF.

This clonotype was seen at least ten times. The chain has TRBV7-2 and TRBJ1-2, with 10 bases fitting TRBD1. The CDR3 has 13 amino acids. V shed 2 bases and J 7 bases; nucleotides not matched to a gene: 1. Germline V gene lookup returns CDR1 SGHTA and CDR2 FQGNSA. The CDR3 is CASSLWTGGGYTF. The CDR3 DNA is TGTGCCAGCAGCTTATGGACAGGGGGTGGCTACACCTTC.

This clonotype was recorded a few times. The V call is TRBV27, the J call TRBJ1-4; 10 bases align to TRBD1. Germline CDR1 and CDR2: MNHEY and SMNVEV (reference sequence). V lost 11 bases to trimming and J lost 6 bases; unmatched junction nucleotides: 6. The CDR3 has 13 amino acids. This chain's CDR3 is CACRDRGDEKLFF. The DNA of the CDR3 is TGTGCCTGCCGGGACAGGGGCGATGAAAAACTGTTTTTT.

This clonotype has ten or more counts. J is TRBJ2-7 and V is TRBV20-1; no definite D call. The CDR3 runs 13 residues. Trimming pared 6 bases from V and 3 bases from J, leaving 15 bases between. Germline loops: CDR1 DFQATT, CDR2 SNEGSKA (reference sequence). The CDR3 coding sequence is TGCAGTGCCCCGTTATCTGGCGGCTACGAGCAGTACTTC. Its translation: CSAPLSGGYEQYF.

Details on this clonotype: A much larger clone lies a single base off, so this may be a read error. The rearrangement uses TRBV6-1 and TRBJ1-1, with TRBD1 matching over 8 bases. Germline loops: CDR1 MNHNS, CDR2 SASEGT. The CDR3 has 18 residues. The CDR3 sequence is CAGSPAWTGIIMNTEAFF. In DNA form, the CDR3 reads TGTGCCGGCAGCCCAGCGTGGACAGGGATAATCATGAACACTGAAGCTTTCTTT.

The chain carries TRBV20-1 and TRBJ2-1; TRBD1 or TRBD2 may be the D gene (6 bases each). The J call may be wrong; the DNA end is better matched by TRBJ2-7. The CDR3 extends over 15 amino acids. Germline assignment: CDR1 DFQATT and CDR2 SNEGSKA (reference sequence). The CDR3 here is CSARWRDKIYNEQYF. Here the CDR3 DNA reads TGCAGTGCTAGATGGCGGGACAAGATATACAATGAGCAGTACTTC.

This clonotype was seen more than once but under ten times. The chain employs TRBV19 and TRBJ1-5; the D is unclear. CDR3 length: 14 residues. The ends were cut back, 3 bases at V and 5 bases at J, with 11 bases in the middle. Germline V CDR1 and CDR2: LNHDA, SQIVND (reference sequence). This chain's CDR3 is CASSIAKGDQPQHF. CDR3 in DNA: TGTGCCAGTAGTATTGCAAAGGGTGATCAGCCCCAGCATTTT. Combining the CDR3 with reference TRBV19 and TRBJ1-5 gives the whole variable domain DGGITQSPKYLFRKEGQNVTLSCEQNLNHDAMYWYRQDPGQGLRLIYYSQIVNDFQKGDIAEGYSVSREKKESFPLTVTSAQKNPTAFYLCASSIAKGDQPQHFGDGTRLSIL.

This clonotype was detected many times. V gene TRBV12-3 or TRBV12-4 combines with J gene TRBJ1-5; 9 bases map to TRBD1. V trimming: 3 bases; J trimming: 6 bases; junction bases outside the gene matches: 6. The CDR3 loop spans 15 amino acids. CDR3 DNA: TGTGCCAGCAGTTTTGGGGACAGGGAAATTCAGCCCCAGCATTTT. This sequence encodes CASSFGDREIQPQHF.